The 17 T cell receptor beta chains below come from one sample, sequenced in a study of blood T cells in healthy people across ages. The authors ran a second PCR of about 7 to 11 cycles using a sample-barcoded 5' primer and a J-beta primer mix. TCRdb itself ran the 5' RACE reads through MiXCR, one entry per CDR3 protein. In the table there are some 860,000 distinct CDR3 sequences, 45% to 70% of which are singletons. Material: blood. The receptors stem from a man aged 35-49 years in good health.

This chain links TRBV11-2 with TRBJ2-7; D remains unclear. The CDR3 runs 14 residues. Trimming cost V 1 base and J 2 bases, with 9 bases left between them. Germline V gene lookup returns CDR1 SGHAT and CDR2 FQNNGV. CDR3 sequence (DNA): TGTGCCAGCAGCTTAGCGGTTCTCACCTACGAGCAGTACTTC. The encoded protein is CASSLAVLTYEQYF.

This clonotype was recorded many times. The gene calls are TRBV28 and TRBJ2-2; 9 positions agree with TRBD1. The CDR3 is 15 residues long. Per the germline V gene, CDR1 is MDHEN and CDR2 is SYDVKM. V lost 5 bases and J lost 5; bases outside the gene matches: 6. CDR3: CASSQGQGVTGELFF. The CDR3 region has the DNA TGTGCCAGCAGTCAGGGACAGGGAGTAACCGGGGAGCTGTTTTTT.

This clonotype was counted only a few times. J is TRBJ1-6 and V is TRBV12-3 or TRBV12-4; D remains unclear. Trimming left V 1 base short and J 7 bases short, with 2 bases between. The CDR3 sequence is 12 residues long. The CDR3: CASSLGNSPLHF. The CDR3 DNA is TGTGCCAGCAGTTTAGGGAATTCACCCCTCCACTTT.

This chain joins TRBV9 and TRBJ1-1; 7 bases are a match to TRBD1. Germline V gene data show CDR1 as SGDLS and CDR2 as YYNGEE. The length of the CDR3 is 12 residues. The J segment lost 10 bases and the V segment lost 5 bases, leaving 8 bases of the junction unmatched. The CDR3 protein is CASSTDREGAFF. The CDR3 DNA follows: TGTGCCAGCAGTACCGACAGGGAGGGAGCTTTCTTT.

A few counts support this clonotype. This chain joins TRBV9 and TRBJ1-6, with TRBD1 as a possible D gene (6 bases). The CDR3 covers 14 residues. The germline V gene has CDR1 SGDLS and CDR2 YYNGEE. Trimming removed 3 bases from V and 6 bases from J, with 10 bases in between. The CDR3 here is CASSEGGTNSPLHF. DNA for the CDR3: TGTGCCAGCAGCGAGGGGGGCACTAATTCACCCCTCCACTTT.

This chain joins TRBV12-3 or TRBV12-4 and TRBJ2-2; tentative D call: TRBD2 (5 bases). The CDR3 length is 16 residues. Between the trimmed V and J ends, which lost 6 bases and 7 bases, there was a span of 21 bases. The CDR3 nucleotides are TGTGCCAGCAGGTCGAGGTTATCCCGGGCGGGCGGGGAGCTGTTTTTT. It yields the protein CASRSRLSRAGGELFF.

The chain joins TRBV7-2 to TRBJ2-3, with 11 positions matching TRBD2. The germline V gene has CDR1 SGHTA and CDR2 FQGNSA. J lost 4 bases, V lost 4 bases, and 7 bases had no gene match. The CDR3 covers 16 residues. The CDR3 DNA reads as TGTGCCAGCAGCTCCCGGACTAGCGGGCCTTCAGATACGCAGTATTTT. This gives the protein CASSSRTSGPSDTQYF.

J is TRBJ1-6 and V is TRBV12-3 or TRBV12-4, with 9 bases aligning to TRBD1. The V and J ends lost 1 base and 8 bases, in that order; junction bases with no gene match: 6. The CDR3 extends over 16 amino acids. The chain's CDR3 is CASSLEWGTGYSPLHF. The CDR3 coding sequence is TGTGCCAGCAGTTTAGAATGGGGGACAGGGTATTCACCCCTCCACTTT.

The J gene is TRBJ2-4, the V gene TRBV19, with no clear D. The better agreement between TRBJ2-7 and the DNA end casts doubt on the J call. This CDR3 has 15 amino acids. CDR1 and CDR2 (germline): LNHDA, SQIVND (reference sequence). This CDR3 reads CASSTPGSTLYEQYF. Here the CDR3 DNA reads TGTGCCAGTAGTACCCCGGGTTCAACTCTCTACGAGCAGTACTTC.

This chain uses TRBV4-1 with TRBJ2-1, with 12 bases fitting TRBD2. Germline V gene data show CDR1 as MGHRA and CDR2 as YSYEKL. The CDR3 is 22 amino acids. Unmatched junction bases numbered 20, after V lost 0 bases and J lost 5 bases. The CDR3 DNA follows: TGCGCCAGCAGCCAAGATAGGGTGGTGAGGCTAGCGGGGGGGCCCTTCCACAATGAGCAGTTCTTC. Encoded protein: CASSQDRVVRLAGGPFHNEQFF.

This clonotype was found once. The chain couples TRBV5-1 to TRBJ1-2; TRBD1 aligns across 7 bases. CDR1 and CDR2 from the germline V gene are SGHRS and YFSETQ. The CDR3 extends over 15 amino acids. The junction had 11 bases not matched to a gene; V was cut back by 4 bases and J by 5 bases. The CDR3 DNA is TGCGCCAGCAGCGATCCGGGACAGCAACTTTATGGCTACACCTTC. As protein: CASSDPGQQLYGYTF.

The J gene is TRBJ2-5, the V gene TRBV20-1, with TRBD2 matching over 11 bases. The V gene end was trimmed by 5 bases and the J gene end by 4 bases; junction bases not matched to a gene: 3. Germline V gene lookup returns CDR1 DFQATT and CDR2 SNEGSKA (reference sequence). This CDR3 region has 13 residues. The CDR3 region has the DNA TGCAGTGCTTTCGGACTAGCGGGAGAGACCCAGTACTTC. This gives the protein CSAFGLAGETQYF.

The gene calls are TRBV12-3 or TRBV12-4 and TRBJ2-2; D not certain. The ends were cut back, 2 bases at V and 3 bases at J, with 10 bases in the middle. The length of the CDR3 is 15 residues. Written as DNA, the CDR3 is TGTGCCAGCAGTTTAAGCCTCAGAGACACCGGGGAGCTGTTTTTT. Protein: CASSLSLRDTGELFF.

The chain carries TRBV10-2 and TRBJ2-1, with 7 bases aligning to TRBD2. Trimming at V came to 3 bases and at J to 5 bases, leaving 4 bases not matched to a gene. The CDR3 runs to 14 residues. Germline assignment: CDR1 WSHSY and CDR2 SAAADI. Here the CDR3 DNA reads TGCGCCAGCAGTGATGGGGGGGGTAACAATGAGCAGTTCTTC. This gives the protein CASSDGGGNNEQFF.

This chain joins TRBV28 and TRBJ2-1, with TRBD1 matching over 7 bases. Germline assignment: CDR1 MDHEN and CDR2 SYDVKM. There are 16 residues in the CDR3. The V gene end was trimmed by 2 bases and the J gene end by 1 base; junction bases not matched to a gene: 5. The CDR3 DNA sequence: TGTGCCAGCAGTTTACCCGAGGGGGCTTCCTACAATGAGCAGTTCTTC. Amino acids: CASSLPEGASYNEQFF.

A remark on this clonotype: Mismatch with germline at one junction end may stem from a read error. The genes are TRBV7-8 and TRBJ1-5, with a tentative D call TRBD1 (6 bases). The CDR3 has 15 amino acids. From germline, CDR1 is SGHVS and CDR2 FQNEAQ. CDR3 nucleotides: TGTGCCAGCAGCCGAGGGGGGGTTCGGAATCAGCCCCAGCCTTTT. Translation gives CASSRGGVRNQPQPF.

This clonotype was observed once. This chain links TRBV6-5 with TRBJ2-1; D remains unclear. The ends were cut back, 6 bases at V and 5 bases at J, with 11 bases in the middle. This CDR3 is 13 amino acids long. Germline V gene sequence: CDR1 MNHEY, CDR2 SVGAGI. The CDR3 protein is CASSPVIDNEQFF. DNA for the CDR3: TGTGCCAGCAGCCCAGTGATCGACAATGAGCAGTTCTTC.